This T cell receptor beta chain comes out of a study of T-cell memory formation after mild COVID-19. The overall study: The two donors had largely donor-specific TCR clusters. Findings and caveats of the study: Memory cells collected pre-infection included some clones that later responded, suggesting cross-reactive memory joined. Clones that shrank (day 15 to 85) were balanced CD4/CD8, whereas later expanders leaned CD4+.

TCR alpha and TCR beta cDNA libraries carrying sample barcodes and UMIs came from 5'RACE with constant-segment primers. MiXCR, applied by TCRdb to the 5' RACE reads, yields one record per CDR3 protein. In the table there are under 200,000 distinct CDR3 sequences, 11% of which are singletons. V was cut by 3 bases and J by 2 bases, with 9 bases left in between. The CDR3 spans 14 residues. The germline CDR1 and CDR2 sequences are SNHLY and FYNNEI. This clonotype has more than one count but fewer than ten. What it binds is not known. The clonotype was recovered from a man between 18 and 29 years old who had mild COVID-19 (a few samples of this study predate the infection). Cell type and time point are not known. The genes are TRBV2 and TRBJ2-3; the D gene is possibly TRBD1 (5 bases). Sequences were obtained from PBMCs or a T cell subset sorted from them (not recorded which). CDR3 nucleotides: TGTGCCAGCAGTGAGCAGGGCTACACAGATACGCAGTATTTT. It yields the protein CASSEQGYTDTQYF.